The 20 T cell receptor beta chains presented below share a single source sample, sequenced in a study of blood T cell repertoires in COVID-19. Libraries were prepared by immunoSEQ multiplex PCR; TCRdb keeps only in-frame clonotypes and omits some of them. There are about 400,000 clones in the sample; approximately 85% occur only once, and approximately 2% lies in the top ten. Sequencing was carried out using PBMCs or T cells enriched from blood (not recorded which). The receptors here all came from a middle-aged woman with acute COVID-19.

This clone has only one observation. CDR3 coding DNA: TGTGCCAGCAGCTTGGGGAGGATCGATGAGCAGTTCTTC. This codes for CASSLGRIDEQFF. The chain has TRBV5-6 and TRBJ2-1, with a weak D call TRBD2 (5 bases). The CDR3 is made up of 13 amino acids. Germline CDR1 is SGHDT and CDR2 is YYEEEE. V was trimmed by 0 bases and J by 8 bases, leaving 9 bases between them.

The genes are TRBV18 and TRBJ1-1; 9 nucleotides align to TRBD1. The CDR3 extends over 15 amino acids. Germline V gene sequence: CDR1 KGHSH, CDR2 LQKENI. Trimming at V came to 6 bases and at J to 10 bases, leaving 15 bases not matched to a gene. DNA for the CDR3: TGTGCCAGCTCCTCCCGGGACAGGGACCCCCCGGGAGCTTTCTTT. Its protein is CASSSRDRDPPGAFF.

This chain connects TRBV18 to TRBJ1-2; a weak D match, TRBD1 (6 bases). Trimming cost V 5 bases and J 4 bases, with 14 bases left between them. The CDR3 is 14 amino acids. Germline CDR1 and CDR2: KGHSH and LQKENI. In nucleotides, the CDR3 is TGTGCCAGCTCATCTCAGGGGCCGAGCTATGGCTACACCTTC. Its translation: CASSSQGPSYGYTF. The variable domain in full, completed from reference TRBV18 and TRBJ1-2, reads NAGVMQNPRHLVRRRGQEARLRCSPMKGHSHVYWYRQLPEEGLKFMVYLQKENIIDESGMPKERFSAEFPKEGPSILRIQQVVRGDSAAYFCASSSQGPSYGYTFGSGTRLTVV.

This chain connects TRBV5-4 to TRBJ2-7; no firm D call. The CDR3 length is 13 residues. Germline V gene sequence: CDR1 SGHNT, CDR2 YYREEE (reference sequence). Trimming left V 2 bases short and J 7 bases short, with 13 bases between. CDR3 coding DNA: TGTGCCAGCAGCTTCGGTGCCTTCGGGGAGCAGTACTTC. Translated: CASSFGAFGEQYF. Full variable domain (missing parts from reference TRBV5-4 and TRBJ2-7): ETGVTQSPTHLIKTRGQQVTLRCSSQSGHNTVSWYQQALGQGPQFIFQYYREEENGRGNFPPRFSGLQFPNYSSELNVNALELDDSALYLCASSFGAFGEQYFGPGTRLTVT.

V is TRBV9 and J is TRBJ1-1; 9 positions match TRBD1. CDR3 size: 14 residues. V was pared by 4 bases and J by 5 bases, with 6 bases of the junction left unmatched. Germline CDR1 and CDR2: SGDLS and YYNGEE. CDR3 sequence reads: CASSTPGTGTEAFF. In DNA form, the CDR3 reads TGTGCCAGCAGCACTCCCGGGACAGGGACTGAAGCTTTCTTT.

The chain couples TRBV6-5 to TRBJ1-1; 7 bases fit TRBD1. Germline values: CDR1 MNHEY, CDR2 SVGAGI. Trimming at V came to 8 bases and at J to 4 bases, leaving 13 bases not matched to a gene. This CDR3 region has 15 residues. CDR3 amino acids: CASYTRSTGTTEAFF. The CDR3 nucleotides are TGTGCCAGCTATACACGGTCGACAGGGACCACTGAAGCTTTCTTT.

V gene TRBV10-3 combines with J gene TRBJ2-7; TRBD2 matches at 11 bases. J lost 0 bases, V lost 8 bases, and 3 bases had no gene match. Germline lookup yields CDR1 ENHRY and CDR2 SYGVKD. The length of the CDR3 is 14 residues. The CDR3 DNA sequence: TGTGCCATCGCGGGGACTAGCGGCTCCTACGAGCAGTACTTC. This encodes CAIAGTSGSYEQYF.

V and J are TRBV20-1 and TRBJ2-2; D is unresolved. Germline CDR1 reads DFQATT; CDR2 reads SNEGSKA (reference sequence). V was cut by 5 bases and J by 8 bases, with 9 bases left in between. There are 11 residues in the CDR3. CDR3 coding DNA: TGCAGTGCTTTCCTCAGGGGGGAGCTGTTTTTT. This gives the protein CSAFLRGELFF.

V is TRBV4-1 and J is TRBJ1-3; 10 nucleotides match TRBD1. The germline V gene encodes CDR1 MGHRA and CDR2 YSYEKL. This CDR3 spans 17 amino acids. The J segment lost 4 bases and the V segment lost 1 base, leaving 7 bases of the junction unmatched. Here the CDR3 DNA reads TGCGCCAGCAGCCAAGTCGGGGGACAGGGGTACGGAAACACCATATATTTT. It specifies CASSQVGGQGYGNTIYF.

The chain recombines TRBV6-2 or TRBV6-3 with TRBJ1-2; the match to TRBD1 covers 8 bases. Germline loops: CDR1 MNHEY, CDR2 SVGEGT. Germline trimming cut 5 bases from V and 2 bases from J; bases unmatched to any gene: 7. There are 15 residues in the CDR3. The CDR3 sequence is CASSPGQGINYGYTF. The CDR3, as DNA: TGTGCCAGCAGTCCAGGACAGGGTATAAACTATGGCTACACCTTC.

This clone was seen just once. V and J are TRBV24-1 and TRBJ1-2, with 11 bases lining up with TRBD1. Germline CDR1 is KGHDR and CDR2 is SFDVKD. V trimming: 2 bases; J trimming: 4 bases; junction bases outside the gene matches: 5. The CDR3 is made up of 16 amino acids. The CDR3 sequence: CATSDSGTGGIYGYTF. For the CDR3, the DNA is TGTGCCACCAGTGATTCCGGGACAGGGGGAATCTATGGCTACACCTTC.

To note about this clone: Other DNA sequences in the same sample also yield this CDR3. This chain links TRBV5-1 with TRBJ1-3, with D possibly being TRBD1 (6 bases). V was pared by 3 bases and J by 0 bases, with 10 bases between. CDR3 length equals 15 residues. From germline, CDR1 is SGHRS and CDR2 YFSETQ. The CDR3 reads CASSWGQNSGNTIYF. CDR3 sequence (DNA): TGCGCCAGCAGCTGGGGGCAGAACTCTGGAAACACCATATATTTT.

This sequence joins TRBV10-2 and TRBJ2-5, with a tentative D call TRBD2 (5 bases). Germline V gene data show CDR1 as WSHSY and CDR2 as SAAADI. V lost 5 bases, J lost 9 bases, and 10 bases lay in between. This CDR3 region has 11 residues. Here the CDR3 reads CASSPGLSQYF. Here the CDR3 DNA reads TGCGCCAGCAGTCCGGGGTTGTCCCAGTACTTC.

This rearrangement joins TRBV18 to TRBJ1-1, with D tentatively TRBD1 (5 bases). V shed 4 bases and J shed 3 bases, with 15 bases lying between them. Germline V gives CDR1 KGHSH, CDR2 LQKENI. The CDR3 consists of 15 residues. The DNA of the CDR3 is TGTGCCAGCTCACAGGGGAGGATGTCGGACACTGAAGCTTTCTTT. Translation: CASSQGRMSDTEAFF.

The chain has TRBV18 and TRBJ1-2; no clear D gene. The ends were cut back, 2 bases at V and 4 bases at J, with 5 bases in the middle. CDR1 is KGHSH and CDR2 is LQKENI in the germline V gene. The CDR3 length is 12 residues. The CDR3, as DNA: TGTGCCAGCTCACCATACAGCTATGGCTACACCTTC. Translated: CASSPYSYGYTF.

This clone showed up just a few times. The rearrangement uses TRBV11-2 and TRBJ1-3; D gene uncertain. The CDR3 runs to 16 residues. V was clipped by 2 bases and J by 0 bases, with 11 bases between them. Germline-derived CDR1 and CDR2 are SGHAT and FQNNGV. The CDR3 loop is CASSLNVARSGNTIYF. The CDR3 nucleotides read TGTGCCAGCAGCTTAAATGTGGCCCGCTCTGGAAACACCATATATTTT.

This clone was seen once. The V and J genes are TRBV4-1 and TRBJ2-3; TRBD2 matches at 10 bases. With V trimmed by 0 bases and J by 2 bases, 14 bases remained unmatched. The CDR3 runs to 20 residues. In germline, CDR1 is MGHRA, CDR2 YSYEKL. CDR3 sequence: CASSQDEGSGGRLSTDTQYF. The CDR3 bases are TGCGCCAGCAGCCAAGACGAGGGTAGCGGGGGGCGTCTATCCACAGATACGCAGTATTTT.

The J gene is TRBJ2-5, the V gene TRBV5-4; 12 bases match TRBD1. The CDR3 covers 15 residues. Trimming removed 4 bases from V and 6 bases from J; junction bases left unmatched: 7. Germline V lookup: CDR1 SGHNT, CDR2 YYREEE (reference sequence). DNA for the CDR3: TGTGCCAGCAGCGAAGGGACAGGGGGCGGTCAGACCCAGTACTTC. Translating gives CASSEGTGGGQTQYF.

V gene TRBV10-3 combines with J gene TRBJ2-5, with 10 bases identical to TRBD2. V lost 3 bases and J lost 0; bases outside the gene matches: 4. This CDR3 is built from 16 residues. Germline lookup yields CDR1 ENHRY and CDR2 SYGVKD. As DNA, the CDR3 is TGTGCCATCAGTGATCTCCTAGCGGGGGACCAAGAGACCCAGTACTTC. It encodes CAISDLLAGDQETQYF.

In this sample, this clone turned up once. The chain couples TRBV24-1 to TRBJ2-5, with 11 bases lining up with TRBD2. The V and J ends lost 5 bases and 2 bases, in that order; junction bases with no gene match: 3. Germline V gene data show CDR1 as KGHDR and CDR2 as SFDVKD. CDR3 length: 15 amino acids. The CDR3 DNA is TGTGCCACCAGTGGACTAGCGGGGACTCAAGAGACCCAGTACTTC. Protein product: CATSGLAGTQETQYF.